Listed below are T cell receptor beta chains from one sample, sequenced in a study of blood T cells in healthy people across ages. Using its own MiXCR run on the 5' RACE reads, TCRdb lists one record per CDR3 protein. The sample includes approximately 800,000 distinct CDR3 sequences, more than 55% seen only once; the top ten take more than 25%. Sequencing used blood. Receptors originate from a man aged 35 to 55 in good health. Each CDR3 is given with its conserved first and last residue. A D gene is named only where the DNA matches it firmly. The size entry is marked missing in some rows and otherwise reads once, few, many or a size class.

J: TRBJ2-1
V: TRBV5-1
D: TRBD2
length: 18
size: -
DNA: TGCGCCAGCAGCCAAGGTAGCGGGAGGGCCTGGTCCTACAATGAGCAGTTCTTC
CDR3: CASSQGSGRAWSYNEQFF

J: TRBJ2-6
V: TRBV13
D: -
length: 16
size: -
DNA: TGTGCCAGCAGCTGGGAATCCGGGACTGGGGCCAACGTCCTGACTTTC
CDR3: CASSWESGTGANVLTF

J: TRBJ2-7
V: TRBV28
D: TRBD2
length: 16
size: -
DNA: TGTGCCAGCAGTTTAGGGCCGGGACTACATAGTTACGAGCAGTACTTC
CDR3: CASSLGPGLHSYEQYF

J: TRBJ2-7
V: TRBV7-2
D: -
length: 14
size: -
DNA: TGTGCCAGCAGCTTCAGGGACGGTGCCTACGAGCAGTACTTC
CDR3: CASSFRDGAYEQYF

J: TRBJ2-3
V: TRBV20-1
D: -
length: 15
size: large
DNA: TGCAGTGCTAGTTTGGACGGGGGCAGGTTTGATACGCAGTATTTT
CDR3: CSASLDGGRFDTQYF

J: TRBJ2-7
V: TRBV12-3/TRBV12-4
D: TRBD2
length: 15
size: -
DNA: TGTGCCAGCAGGGGGGGGACTAGCGGCACCTACGAGCAGTACTTC
CDR3: CASRGGTSGTYEQYF

J: TRBJ2-4
V: TRBV15
D: -
length: 16
size: few
DNA: TGTGCCACCAGCAGAGTTGAGAGGTCCGCCGCAAACATTCAGTACTTC
CDR3: CATSRVERSAANIQYF

J: TRBJ2-5
V: TRBV7-9
D: -
length: 15
size: -
DNA: TGTGCCAGCAGCCCCGCGGCGGTGGGATTGGAGACCCAGTACTTC
CDR3: CASSPAAVGLETQYF

J: TRBJ2-7
V: TRBV20-1
D: TRBD1
length: 15
size: few
DNA: TGCAGTGCTTTCAATCCGGGACAGGGACACTACGAGCAGTACTTC
CDR3: CSAFNPGQGHYEQYF

J: TRBJ2-7
V: TRBV29-1
D: TRBD2
length: 17
size: few
DNA: TGCAGCGTTGAAGTTGTCGGTTTCGGCACTAGCGGGGACGAGCAGTACTTC
CDR3: CSVEVVGFGTSGDEQYF

J: TRBJ2-5
V: TRBV29-1
D: -
length: 12
size: -
DNA: TGCAGCGTTGACTATGGGATGGAGACCCAGTACTTC
CDR3: CSVDYGMETQYF

J: TRBJ1-2
V: TRBV2
D: -
length: 12
size: -
DNA: TGTGCCAGCAGTGACAATAACTATGGCAACACCTTC
CDR3: CASSDNNYGNTF

J: TRBJ2-5
V: TRBV5-1
D: -
length: 16
size: -
DNA: TGCGCCAGCAGCTTGGGAGTCTCCAGGGGCCAAGAGACCCAGTACTTC
CDR3: CASSLGVSRGQETQYF

J: TRBJ2-3
V: TRBV9
D: -
length: 14
size: -
DNA: TGTGCCAGCAGCGTCGGGGAATTACGTGATACGCAGTATTTT
CDR3: CASSVGELRDTQYF

J: TRBJ1-6
V: TRBV30
D: -
length: 13
size: -
DNA: TGTGCCTGGAGGGGAGCTCGGGATTCACCCCTCCACTTT
CDR3: CAWRGARDSPLHF

J: TRBJ2-7
V: TRBV5-4
D: TRBD1
length: 14
size: -
DNA: TGTGCCAGCAGCTTGGGCGGGACAGGGGTCGAGCAGTACTTC
CDR3: CASSLGGTGVEQYF

J: TRBJ2-7
V: TRBV28
D: TRBD1
length: 13
size: -
DNA: TGTGCCAGCAGTTGGGACAGAGGAGGCGAGCAGTACTTC
CDR3: CASSWDRGGEQYF

J: TRBJ2-1
V: TRBV7-6
D: TRBD1
length: 14
size: -
DNA: TGTGCCAGCAGCTGGGGAAAAGGGGGCACTGAGCAGTTCTTC
CDR3: CASSWGKGGTEQFF

J: TRBJ2-1
V: TRBV15
D: TRBD2
length: 17
size: -
DNA: TGTGCCACCAGCAGAGTGCGGGGGGGGTCGTACCAAGAGACCCAGTTCTTC
CDR3: CATSRVRGGSYQETQFF

J: TRBJ1-2
V: TRBV21-1
D: -
length: 14
size: -
DNA: TGTGCCAGCAGCAGACAAACAGGGACGGATGGCTACACCTTC
CDR3: CASSRQTGTDGYTF

J: TRBJ2-1
V: TRBV3-1
D: TRBD2
length: 15
size: -
DNA: TGTGCCAGCAGTCGCCGGAGCGGGAGTATCGATGAGCAGTTCTTC
CDR3: CASSRRSGSIDEQFF

J: TRBJ2-5
V: TRBV6-2/TRBV6-3
D: TRBD1
length: 16
size: -
DNA: TGTGCCAGCAGTTCCGGGATAGGGGGCTCTAGAGAGACCCAGTACTTC
CDR3: CASSSGIGGSRETQYF

J: TRBJ2-1
V: TRBV21-1
D: -
length: 15
size: -
DNA: TGTGCCAGCAGCTCTAAGAGGGATTCTCACAATGAGCAGTTCTTC
CDR3: CASSSKRDSHNEQFF

J: TRBJ2-3
V: TRBV20-1
D: -
length: 13
size: -
DNA: TGCAGTGCTTGGTGGGGGGACACAGATACGCAGTATTTT
CDR3: CSAWWGDTDTQYF

J: TRBJ2-7
V: TRBV5-6
D: -
length: 14
size: -
DNA: TGTGCCAGCAGCCCCCCCGGAGGAGGAGCCGAGCAGTACTTC
CDR3: CASSPPGGGAEQYF

J: TRBJ2-1
V: TRBV9
D: -
length: 15
size: -
DNA: TGTGCCAGCAGCGTCGATAGTAGGGGTGGTACAGAGCAGTTCTTC
CDR3: CASSVDSRGGTEQFF

J: TRBJ1-1
V: TRBV29-1
D: TRBD1
length: 13
size: few
DNA: TGCAGCGTTGACCGGACAGGGAACACTGAAGCTTTCTTT
CDR3: CSVDRTGNTEAFF

J: TRBJ2-1
V: TRBV5-1
D: -
length: 16
size: -
DNA: TGCGCCAGCAGCCCCACGACTACCGGCGGGATCAATGAGCAGTTCTTC
CDR3: CASSPTTTGGINEQFF

J: TRBJ2-3
V: TRBV7-9
D: -
length: 14
size: -
DNA: TGTGCCAGCAGCCGTGGGGGATTATGGGATACGCAGTATTTT
CDR3: CASSRGGLWDTQYF

J: TRBJ1-6
V: TRBV7-2
D: -
length: 15
size: few
DNA: TGTGCCAGCAGCTTAGAAGGGCGGCGTAATTCACCCCTCCACTTT
CDR3: CASSLEGRRNSPLHF

J: TRBJ1-2
V: TRBV29-1
D: TRBD1
length: 16
size: -
DNA: TGCAGCGTTGAACCCCTCCAAGACAGGGTTAGCTATGGCTACACCTTC
CDR3: CSVEPLQDRVSYGYTF

J: TRBJ1-2
V: TRBV6-2/TRBV6-3
D: TRBD1
length: 16
size: -
DNA: TGTACCAGCAGGAAGACAGGGGGCCAAGCTAACTATGGCTACACCTTC
CDR3: CTSRKTGGQANYGYTF

J: TRBJ1-4
V: TRBV3-1
D: -
length: 16
size: -
DNA: TGTGCCAGCAGCCAAGTGTCAGATGCAACTAATGAAAAACTGTTTTTT
CDR3: CASSQVSDATNEKLFF

J: TRBJ2-1
V: TRBV7-9
D: -
length: 13
size: few
DNA: TGTGCCAGCAGCCTCGGTAGCGAGGGAGAGCAGTTCTTC
CDR3: CASSLGSEGEQFF

J: TRBJ1-4
V: TRBV28
D: -
length: 13
size: -
DNA: TGTGCCAGCAGTTTTGCAAAGAATGAAAAACTGTTTTTT
CDR3: CASSFAKNEKLFF

J: TRBJ2-7
V: TRBV7-2
D: -
length: 14
size: few
DNA: TGTGCCAGCAGCTTAGCCAGGACAGCCTACGAGCAGTACTTC
CDR3: CASSLARTAYEQYF

J: TRBJ2-1
V: TRBV10-3
D: -
length: 14
size: once
DNA: TGTGCCATCACGGGCGAGGGTGGTTACAATGAGCAGTTCTTC
CDR3: CAITGEGGYNEQFF

J: TRBJ2-1
V: TRBV11-2
D: -
length: 16
size: once
DNA: TGTGCCAGCAGCACTTGGGGAAGAGCCTTATACAATGAGCAGTTCTTC
CDR3: CASSTWGRALYNEQFF

J: TRBJ1-1
V: TRBV3-1
D: -
length: 15
size: -
DNA: TGTGCCAGCAGCCCCTTAACCGCGAAGAACACTGAAGTTTTCTTT
CDR3: CASSPLTAKNTEVFF

J: TRBJ2-5
V: TRBV14
D: -
length: 17
size: -
DNA: TGTGCCAGCAGCCAAAGGGTCGGTCAGAGGGCCCAAGAGACCCAGTACTTC
CDR3: CASSQRVGQRAQETQYF

J: TRBJ2-6
V: TRBV13
D: -
length: 18
size: -
DNA: TGTGCCAGCAGCTTATTCACGTTTCGGGGAACTGGGGCCAACGTCCTGACTTTC
CDR3: CASSLFTFRGTGANVLTF

J: TRBJ1-2
V: TRBV6-1
D: -
length: 14
size: -
DNA: TGTGCCAGCAGTATGAGGGAATCCAACTATGGCTACACCTTC
CDR3: CASSMRESNYGYTF

J: TRBJ1-2
V: TRBV27
D: -
length: 15
size: -
DNA: TGTGCCAGCAAAGGACTCGGGGGGGGGAACTATGGCTACACCTTC
CDR3: CASKGLGGGNYGYTF

J: TRBJ2-7
V: TRBV20-1
D: -
length: 12
size: -
DNA: TGCAGTGCTATTAGCCACTTGGATACCCAGTACTTC
CDR3: CSAISHLDTQYF

J: TRBJ2-7
V: TRBV27
D: -
length: 16
size: few
DNA: TGTGCCAGCAGTCCGTCAGGCGTAGGGGGTACCTACGAGCAGTACTTC
CDR3: CASSPSGVGGTYEQYF

J: TRBJ2-6
V: TRBV12-3/TRBV12-4
D: -
length: 17
size: -
DNA: TGTGCCAGCAGTTCCGGGACGCCAAGCTCTGGGGCCAACGTCCTGACTTTC
CDR3: CASSSGTPSSGANVLTF

J: TRBJ2-3
V: TRBV7-9
D: TRBD1
length: 14
size: -
DNA: TGTGCCAGTAAGAGACAGGGGTCAACAGATACGCAGTATTTT
CDR3: CASKRQGSTDTQYF

J: TRBJ2-1
V: TRBV29-1
D: TRBD2
length: 14
size: few
DNA: TGCAGCGTCGTATCTAGCGGGGGATACAATGAGCAGTTCTTC
CDR3: CSVVSSGGYNEQFF

J: TRBJ1-2
V: TRBV10-3
D: -
length: 15
size: -
DNA: TGTGCCATCAGTGACGTTTCCGGGGAAGGCTATGGCTACACCTTC
CDR3: CAISDVSGEGYGYTF

J: TRBJ2-5
V: TRBV4-3
D: TRBD2
length: 18
size: few
DNA: TGCGCCAGCAGCCAACACACCCTAGCGGGAGGGCCTGCAGAGACCCAGTACTTC
CDR3: CASSQHTLAGGPAETQYF

J: TRBJ1-5
V: TRBV4-2
D: -
length: 15
size: -
DNA: TGTGCCAGCAGCCAAGACGGAGGGGTCGGGCAGCCCCAGCATTTT
CDR3: CASSQDGGVGQPQHF

J: TRBJ2-3
V: TRBV4-1
D: TRBD2
length: 16
size: few
DNA: TGCGCCAGCAGCCAAGAGCCTAGCGGGGGCACAGATACGCAGTATTTT
CDR3: CASSQEPSGGTDTQYF